Below are 9 T cell receptor beta chains sequenced from a single sample in a study of OX40 agonist ivuxolimab in advanced cancers. Only in-frame clones appear in the TCRdb table, and some are missing; sequencing was by immunoSEQ multiplex PCR. The table has fewer than 80,000 clones, 91% seen once. The sequenced sample was CD4+ or CD8+ T cells sorted from blood, obtained in a trial of the OX40 agonist ivuxolimab. These receptors were collected from an adult with an advanced solid tumor such as melanoma, head and neck, liver or kidney cancer.

This clone was seen a few times. The V call is TRBV10-3, the J call TRBJ1-6, with TRBD1 identical over 11 bases. Germline CDR1 and CDR2: ENHRY and SYGVKD. The CDR3 totals 14 residues. Trimming removed 6 bases from V and 7 bases from J; junction bases left unmatched: 2. CDR3 in DNA: TGTGCCATCAGGGGGACAGGGGGAAATTCACCCCTCCACTTT. The encoded protein is CAIRGTGGNSPLHF.

About this clone itself: A read error may produce the germline difference seen at one junction end. The chain joins TRBV18 to TRBJ2-3; 7 bases match TRBD2. Germline CDR1 reads KGHSH; CDR2 reads LQKENI. CDR3 length: 15 amino acids. CDR3 in DNA: TGTGCCAGCTCTCCACTAGCGACTAGCACAGATACGCAGTATTTT. Its protein is CASSPLATSTDTQYF.

This clone was recorded a few times. The V and J genes are TRBV4-1 and TRBJ2-1; D not resolved. In germline, CDR1 is MGHRA, CDR2 YSYEKL. With 1 base removed from V and 5 bases from J, the gap between germline ends came to 18 bases. The CDR3 loop spans 17 amino acids. The CDR3 DNA reads TGCGCCAGCAGCCAAGTTAATTTGGTGGTTAGGGACAATGAGCAGTTCTTC. This sequence encodes CASSQVNLVVRDNEQFF.

The chain combines TRBV11-2 with TRBJ1-4; D unclear. Germline loops: CDR1 SGHAT, CDR2 FQNNGV. The V gene lost 5 bases and the J gene lost 8 bases, with 18 bases spanning the gap. The CDR3 covers 15 residues. The CDR3, as DNA: TGTGCCAGCAGCCAAGCAGGAGTAGTAGGGGAAAAACTGTTTTTT. It specifies CASSQAGVVGEKLFF.

The V gene is TRBV7-3, the J gene TRBJ2-2; no firm D call. The V gene lost 1 base and the J gene lost 6 bases, with 6 bases spanning the gap. The CDR3 consists of 13 residues. The germline CDR1 and CDR2 sequences are SGHTA and FQGTGA. Here the CDR3 reads CASSLKTPGELFF. As DNA, the CDR3 is TGTGCCAGCAGCTTAAAAACACCCGGGGAGCTGTTTTTT.

V and J are TRBV27 and TRBJ1-4; D not certain. Trimming pared 2 bases from V and 8 bases from J, leaving 15 bases between. Germline loops: CDR1 MNHEY, CDR2 SMNVEV (reference sequence). The CDR3 length is 15 residues. The CDR3 bases are TGTGCCAGCAGTTTAGGGAGGATGAGGAGGGAAAAACTGTTTTTT. Translation gives CASSLGRMRREKLFF.

The chain employs TRBV18 and TRBJ2-1, with D possibly matching TRBD2 (6 bases). The CDR3 is made up of 12 amino acids. The germline gives CDR1 KGHSH, CDR2 LQKENI. Trimming pared 6 bases from V and 9 bases from J, leaving 12 bases between. This CDR3 reads CASSPGDGEQFF. The CDR3 bases are TGTGCCAGCTCTCCGGGAGACGGTGAGCAGTTCTTC.

The chain combines TRBV7-2 with TRBJ2-5, with 8 positions matching TRBD2. V trimming: 5 bases; J trimming: 4 bases; junction bases outside the gene matches: 9. The CDR3 runs 15 residues. CDR1 and CDR2 (germline): SGHTA, FQGNSA. CDR3 in DNA: TGTGCCAGCAGCCGGGGGGGTGGTAGCAGAGAGACCCAGTACTTC. This encodes CASSRGGGSRETQYF.

This clone was recorded a few times. The V and J genes are TRBV19 and TRBJ2-5; no reliable D call. Looked up from germline, CDR1 is LNHDA and CDR2 is SQIVND (reference sequence). V was cut by 3 bases and J by 2 bases, with 1 base left in between. CDR3 length equals 11 residues. The CDR3 sequence is CASSIQETQYF. CDR3 coding DNA: TGTGCCAGTAGTATTCAAGAGACCCAGTACTTC.